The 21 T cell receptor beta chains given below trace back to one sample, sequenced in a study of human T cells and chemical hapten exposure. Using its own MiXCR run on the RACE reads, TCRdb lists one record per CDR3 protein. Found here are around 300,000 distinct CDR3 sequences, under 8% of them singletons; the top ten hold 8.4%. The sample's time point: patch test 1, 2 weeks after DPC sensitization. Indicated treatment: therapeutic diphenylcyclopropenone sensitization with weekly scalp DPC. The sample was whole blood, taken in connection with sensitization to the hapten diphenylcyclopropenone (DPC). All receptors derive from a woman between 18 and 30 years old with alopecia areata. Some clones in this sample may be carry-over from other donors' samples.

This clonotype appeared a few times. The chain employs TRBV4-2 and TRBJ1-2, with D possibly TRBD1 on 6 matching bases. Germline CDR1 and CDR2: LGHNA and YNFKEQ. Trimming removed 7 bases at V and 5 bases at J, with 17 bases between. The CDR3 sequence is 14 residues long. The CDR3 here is CASTSGGDFYGYTF. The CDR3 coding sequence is TGTGCCAGCACCAGCGGGGGCGATTTTTATGGCTACACCTTC.

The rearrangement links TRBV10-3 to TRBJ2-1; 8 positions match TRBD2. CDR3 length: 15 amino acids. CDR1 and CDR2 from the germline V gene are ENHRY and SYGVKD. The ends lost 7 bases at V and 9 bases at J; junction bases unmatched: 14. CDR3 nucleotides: TGTGCCATCATCAAGCCCCGGACTAGCATCGGTGAGCAGTTCTTC. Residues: CAIIKPRTSIGEQFF.

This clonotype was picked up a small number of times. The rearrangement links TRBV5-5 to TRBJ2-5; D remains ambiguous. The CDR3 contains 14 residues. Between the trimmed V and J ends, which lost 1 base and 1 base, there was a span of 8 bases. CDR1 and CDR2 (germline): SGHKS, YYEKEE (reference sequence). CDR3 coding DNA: TGTGCCAGCAGCTTGATAACAGCCCAAGAGACCCAGTACTTC. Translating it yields CASSLITAQETQYF.

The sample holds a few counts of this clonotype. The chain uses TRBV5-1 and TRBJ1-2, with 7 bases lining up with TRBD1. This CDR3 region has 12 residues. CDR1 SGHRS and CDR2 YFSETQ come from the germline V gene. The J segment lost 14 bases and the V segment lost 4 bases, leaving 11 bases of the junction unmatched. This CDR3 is CASSEGGAICTF. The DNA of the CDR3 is TGCGCCAGCAGCGAAGGGGGCGCAATCTGTACCTTC.

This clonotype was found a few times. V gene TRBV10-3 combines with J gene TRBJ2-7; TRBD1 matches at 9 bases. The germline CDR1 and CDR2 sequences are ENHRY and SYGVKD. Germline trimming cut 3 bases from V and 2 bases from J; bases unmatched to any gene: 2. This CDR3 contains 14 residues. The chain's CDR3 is CAISEGTGTYEQYF. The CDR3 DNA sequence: TGTGCCATCAGTGAAGGGACAGGGACCTACGAGCAGTACTTC.

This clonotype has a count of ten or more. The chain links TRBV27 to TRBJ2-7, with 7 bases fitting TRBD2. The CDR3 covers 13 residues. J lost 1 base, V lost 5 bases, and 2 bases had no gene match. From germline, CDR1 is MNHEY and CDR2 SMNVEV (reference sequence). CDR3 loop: CASSAGESYEQYF. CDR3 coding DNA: TGTGCCAGCAGTGCGGGAGAGTCCTACGAGCAGTACTTC.

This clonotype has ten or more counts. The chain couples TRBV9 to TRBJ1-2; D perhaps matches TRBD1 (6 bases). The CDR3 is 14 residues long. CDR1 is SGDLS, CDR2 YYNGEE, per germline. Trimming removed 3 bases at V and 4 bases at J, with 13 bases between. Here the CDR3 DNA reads TGTGCCAGCAGCGCCCAACAGGGCGGCTATGGCTACACCTTC. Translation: CASSAQQGGYGYTF. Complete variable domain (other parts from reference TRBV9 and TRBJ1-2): DSGVTQTPKHLITATGQRVTLRCSPRSGDLSVYWYQQSLDQGLQFLIQYYNGEERAKGNILERFSAQQFPDLHSELNLSSLELGDSALYFCASSAQQGGYGYTFGSGTRLTVV.

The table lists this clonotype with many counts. The CDR3 loop is CASSQAAGGNTEAFF. CDR3 DNA: TGTGCCAGCAGCCAAGCCGCAGGGGGCAACACTGAAGCTTTCTTT. The chain combines TRBV3-1 with TRBJ1-1; 8 nucleotides agree with TRBD1. This CDR3 is built from 15 residues. Germline V gene lookup returns CDR1 LGHDT and CDR2 YNNKEL (reference sequence). The V and J ends lost 1 base and 2 bases, in that order; junction bases with no gene match: 3.

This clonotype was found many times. For the CDR3, the DNA is TGTGCCAGCACCGAGTCAACAGGAACGGGGGCTTTCTTT. Its translation is CASTESTGTGAFF. The chain employs TRBV7-2 and TRBJ1-1; possibly TRBD1 for D (5 bases). Germline V gives CDR1 SGHTA, CDR2 FQGNSA. The CDR3 is made up of 13 amino acids. V was pared by 7 bases and J by 11 bases, with 20 bases between.

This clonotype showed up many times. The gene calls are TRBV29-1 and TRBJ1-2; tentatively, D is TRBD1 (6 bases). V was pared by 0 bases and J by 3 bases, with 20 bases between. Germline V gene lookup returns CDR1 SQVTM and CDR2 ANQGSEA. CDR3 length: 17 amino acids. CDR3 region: CSVEDEEPEGGHYGYTF. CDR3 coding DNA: TGCAGCGTTGAAGATGAAGAGCCGGAAGGGGGGCACTATGGCTACACCTTC.

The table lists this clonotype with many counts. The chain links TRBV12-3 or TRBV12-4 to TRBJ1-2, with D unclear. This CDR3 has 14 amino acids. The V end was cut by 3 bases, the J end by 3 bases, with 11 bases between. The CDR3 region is CASSLFGEDYGYTF. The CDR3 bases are TGTGCCAGCAGTTTGTTTGGGGAGGACTATGGCTACACCTTC.

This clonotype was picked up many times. The chain's CDR3 is CASSPVTGASNQPQHF. CDR3 in DNA: TGTGCCAGCTCACCCGTGACAGGGGCAAGCAATCAGCCCCAGCATTTT. The rearrangement uses TRBV18 and TRBJ1-5, with TRBD1 matching over 8 bases. The CDR3 has 16 amino acids. Trimming took 3 bases from V and 1 from J; bases not matched to a gene: 5. The germline CDR1 and CDR2 sequences are KGHSH and LQKENI.

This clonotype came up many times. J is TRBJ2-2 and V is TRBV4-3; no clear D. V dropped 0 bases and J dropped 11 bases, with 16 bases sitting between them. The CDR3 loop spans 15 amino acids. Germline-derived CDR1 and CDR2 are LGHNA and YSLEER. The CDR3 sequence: CASSQDLSESYELFF. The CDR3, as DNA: TGCGCCAGCAGCCAAGACCTGTCAGAGAGTTACGAGCTGTTTTTT.

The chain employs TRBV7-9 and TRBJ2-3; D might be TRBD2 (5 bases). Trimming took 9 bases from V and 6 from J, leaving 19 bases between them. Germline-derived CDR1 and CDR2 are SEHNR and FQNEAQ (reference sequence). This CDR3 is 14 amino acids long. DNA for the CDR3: TGTGCCAGGCCGGCGGGCGGGCCCAAGGATACGCAGTATTTT. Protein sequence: CARPAGGPKDTQYF.

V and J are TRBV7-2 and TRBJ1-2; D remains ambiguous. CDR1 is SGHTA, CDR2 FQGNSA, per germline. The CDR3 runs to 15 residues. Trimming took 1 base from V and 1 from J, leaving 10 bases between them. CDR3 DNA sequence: TGTGCCAGCAGCTTAGGGTCAGGAGTTAACTATGGCTACACCTTC. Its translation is CASSLGSGVNYGYTF. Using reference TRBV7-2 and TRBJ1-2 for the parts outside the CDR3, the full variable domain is GAGVSQSPSNKVTEKGKDVELRCDPISGHTALYWYRQSLGQGLEFLIYFQGNSAPDKSGLPSDRFSAERTGGSVSTLTIQRTQQEDSAVYLCASSLGSGVNYGYTFGSGTRLTVV.

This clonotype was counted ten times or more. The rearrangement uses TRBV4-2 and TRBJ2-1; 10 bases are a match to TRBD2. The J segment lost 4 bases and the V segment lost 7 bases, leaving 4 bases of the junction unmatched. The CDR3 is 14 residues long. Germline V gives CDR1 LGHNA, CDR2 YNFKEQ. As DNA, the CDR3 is TGTGCCAGCAAGATGACTAGCGGGTACAATGAGCAGTTCTTC. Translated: CASKMTSGYNEQFF.

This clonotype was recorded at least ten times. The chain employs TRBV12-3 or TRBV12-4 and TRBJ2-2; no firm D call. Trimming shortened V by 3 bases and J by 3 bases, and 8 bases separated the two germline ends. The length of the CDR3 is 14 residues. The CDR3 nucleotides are TGTGCCAGCAGTTTCTCCCGCGACACCGGGGAGCTGTTTTTT. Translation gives CASSFSRDTGELFF.

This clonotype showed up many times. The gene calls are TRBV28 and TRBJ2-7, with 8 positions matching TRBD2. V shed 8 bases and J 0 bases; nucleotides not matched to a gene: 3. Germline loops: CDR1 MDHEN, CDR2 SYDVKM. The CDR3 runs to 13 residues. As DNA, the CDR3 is TGTGCCAGCCGGGGGGGTAGCTCCTACGAGCAGTACTTC. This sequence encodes CASRGGSSYEQYF.

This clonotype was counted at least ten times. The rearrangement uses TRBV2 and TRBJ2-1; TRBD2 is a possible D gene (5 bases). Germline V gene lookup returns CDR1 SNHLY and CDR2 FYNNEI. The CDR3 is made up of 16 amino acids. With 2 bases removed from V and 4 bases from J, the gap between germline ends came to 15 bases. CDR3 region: CASSETRTAQYNEQFF. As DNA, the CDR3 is TGTGCCAGCAGTGAAACTAGAACAGCGCAGTACAATGAGCAGTTCTTC.

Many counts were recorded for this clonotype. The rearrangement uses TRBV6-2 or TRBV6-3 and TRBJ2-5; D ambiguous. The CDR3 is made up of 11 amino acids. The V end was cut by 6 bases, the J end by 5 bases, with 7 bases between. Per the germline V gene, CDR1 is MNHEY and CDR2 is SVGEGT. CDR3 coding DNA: TGTGCCAGCAGCTATGGGGAGACCCAGTACTTC. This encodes CASSYGETQYF.

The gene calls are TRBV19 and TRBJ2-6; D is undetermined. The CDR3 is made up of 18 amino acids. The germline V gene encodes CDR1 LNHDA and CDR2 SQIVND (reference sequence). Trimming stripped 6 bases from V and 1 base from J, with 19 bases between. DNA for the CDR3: TGTGCCAGTAGATACGGGCCTCTCACCCAATCTGGGGCCAACGTCCTGACTTTC. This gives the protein CASRYGPLTQSGANVLTF.